The entry below gives a single TCR beta chain sequence along with its context. The CDR3 is 16 amino acids. In germline, CDR1 is PRHDT, CDR2 FYEKMQ (reference sequence). Trimming cost V 5 bases and J 4 bases; bases outside gene matches: 9. In the naive CD8 group, cells lacked CD45RO and were positively selected for CCR7, so terminally differentiated effector memory CD45RA+ cells were left out. This sample is drawn from a study of shared clonotypes between healthy human individuals. Method: immunoSEQ multiplex PCR; TCRdb's copy keeps in-frame clones and lacks some. The sample lists some 2 million clones; about 95% were seen once.

This clonotype was obtained from a man between 18 and 35 years old in good health. The chain joins TRBV13 to TRBJ1-2; the match to TRBD1 covers 11 bases. The sample was naive CD8+ T cells sorted from blood. The CDR3 spells CASSPLGTGGGYGYTF. The CDR3 DNA follows: TGTGCCAGCAGCCCTTTAGGGACAGGGGGGGGCTATGGCTACACCTTC.